Sequencing of this T cell receptor (beta chain) was carried out in a study of blood T cell repertoires in COVID-19. TCRdb's table, derived via immunoSEQ multiplex PCR, lists solely in-frame clones and lacks some. The data hold about 260,000 clones, with approximately 86% observed a single time. The CDR3 sequence is 15 residues long. With 2 bases removed from V and 3 bases from J, the gap between germline ends came to 14 bases. The V gene's germline CDR1 is WSHSY and CDR2 SAAADI. This clone was observed a single time. The chain has TRBV10-2 and TRBJ2-7; D is possibly TRBD2 (6 bases). The material sequenced was peripheral blood. The receptor was derived from a man in his thirties or forties with active or convalescent COVID-19. This chain's CDR3 is CASSEILARNYEQYF. For the CDR3, the DNA is TGCGCCAGCAGTGAGATACTAGCTCGAAACTACGAGCAGTACTTC.